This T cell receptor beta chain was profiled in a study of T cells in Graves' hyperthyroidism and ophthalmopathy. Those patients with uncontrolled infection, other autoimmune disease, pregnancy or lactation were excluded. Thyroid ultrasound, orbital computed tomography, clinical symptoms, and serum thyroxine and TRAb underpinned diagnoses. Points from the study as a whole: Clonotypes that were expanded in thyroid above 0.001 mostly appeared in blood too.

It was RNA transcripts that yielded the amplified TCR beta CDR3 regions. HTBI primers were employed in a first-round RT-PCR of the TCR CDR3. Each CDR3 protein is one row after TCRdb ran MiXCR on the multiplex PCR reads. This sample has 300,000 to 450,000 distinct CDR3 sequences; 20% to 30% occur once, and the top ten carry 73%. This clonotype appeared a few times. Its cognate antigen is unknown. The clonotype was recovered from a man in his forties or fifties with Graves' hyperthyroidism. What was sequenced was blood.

The DNA for the CDR3 is TGTGCCAGCAGTTACTCGAACAGCAACACTGAAGCTTTCTTT. Amino acid sequence: CASSYSNSNTEAFF. The chain combines TRBV6-2 or TRBV6-3 with TRBJ1-1; D unclear. Germline CDR1 reads MNHEY; CDR2 reads SVGEGT. This CDR3 contains 14 residues. Trimming took 0 bases from V and 2 from J, leaving 7 bases between them.